This T cell receptor beta chain was obtained from a study of spatial heterogeneity in lung cancer. MiXCR, run by TCRdb on the 5' RACE reads, gives a single entry per CDR3 protein. Here the sample spans some 41,000 distinct CDR3 sequences, around 21% being singletons. Trimming cost V 2 bases and J 1 base, with 13 bases left between them. The CDR3 consists of 16 residues. The V gene's germline CDR1 is SGHRS and CDR2 YFSETQ. Time point: blood at routine non-recurrence follow-up after resection. The clonotype was recovered from a female donor with early-stage non-small cell lung cancer. The sequencing here drew on PBMCs, taken at follow-up. This chain joins TRBV5-1 and TRBJ2-1, with a weak D call TRBD1 (6 bases). CDR3 sequence (DNA): TGCGCCAGCAGCTTAAGTCCCCAGGGGTCCTACAATGAGCAGTTCTTC. As protein: CASSLSPQGSYNEQFF.